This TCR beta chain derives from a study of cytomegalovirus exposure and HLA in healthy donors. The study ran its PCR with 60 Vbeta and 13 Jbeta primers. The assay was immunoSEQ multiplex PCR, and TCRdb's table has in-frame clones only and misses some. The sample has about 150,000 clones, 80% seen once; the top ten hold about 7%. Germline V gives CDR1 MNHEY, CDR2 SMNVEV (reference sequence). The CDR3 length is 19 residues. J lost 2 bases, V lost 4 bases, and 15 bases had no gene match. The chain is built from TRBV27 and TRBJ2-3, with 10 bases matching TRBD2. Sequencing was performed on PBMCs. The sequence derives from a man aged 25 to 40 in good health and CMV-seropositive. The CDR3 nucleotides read TGTGCCAGCAGTTCTGACAGGCCCCAACTAGCGGGGTACACAGATACGCAGTATTTT. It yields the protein CASSSDRPQLAGYTDTQYF.